Below, 2 T cell receptor beta chains from the same sample are listed, as sequenced in a study of OX40 agonist ivuxolimab in advanced cancers. Clones were sequenced by immunoSEQ multiplex PCR, and TCRdb holds only the in-frame ones, with some missing. The sample holds tens of thousands of clones, around 90% seen once. Sequencing used CD4+ or CD8+ T cells sorted from blood, obtained in a trial of the OX40 agonist ivuxolimab. Receptors were obtained from an adult with an advanced solid tumor such as melanoma, head and neck, liver or kidney cancer.

V and J are TRBV4-1 and TRBJ1-5; D gene uncertain. Germline V CDR1 and CDR2: MGHRA, YSYEKL. This CDR3 has 15 residues. V gave up 4 bases and J gave up 3 bases, with 13 bases separating them. Here the CDR3 DNA reads TGCGCCAGCAGCCTTTGGGATGGGAACAATCAGCCCCAGCATTTT. Translation gives CASSLWDGNNQPQHF.

The J gene is TRBJ1-2, the V gene TRBV28, with D possibly TRBD1 on 5 matching bases. The ends were cut back, 4 bases at V and 1 base at J, with 10 bases in the middle. Germline V gene sequence: CDR1 MDHEN, CDR2 SYDVKM. The CDR3 is made up of 14 amino acids. CDR3 protein: CASSSWDGNYGYTF. The DNA of the CDR3 is TGTGCCAGCAGTTCATGGGACGGTAACTATGGCTACACCTTC.